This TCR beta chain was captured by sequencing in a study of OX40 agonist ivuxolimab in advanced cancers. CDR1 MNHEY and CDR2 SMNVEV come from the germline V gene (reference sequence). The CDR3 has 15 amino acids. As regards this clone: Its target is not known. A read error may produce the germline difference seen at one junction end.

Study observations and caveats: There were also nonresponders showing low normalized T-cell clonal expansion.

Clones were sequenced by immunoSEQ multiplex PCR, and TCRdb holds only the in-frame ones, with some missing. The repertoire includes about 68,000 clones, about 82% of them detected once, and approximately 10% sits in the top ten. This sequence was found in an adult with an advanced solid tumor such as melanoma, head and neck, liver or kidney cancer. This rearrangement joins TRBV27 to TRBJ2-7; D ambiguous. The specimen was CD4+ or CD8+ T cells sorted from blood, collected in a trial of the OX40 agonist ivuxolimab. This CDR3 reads CASSPLGYDSYGQYF. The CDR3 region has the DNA TGTGCCAGCAGTCCCCTTGGTTACGACTCCTACGGGCAGTACTTC.